This TCR beta chain was sequenced during a study of vaccination and CD4 T cells after COVID-19. The wider study: Samples were taken after vaccination, a median of roughly 70 days after dose two, with a range of 14 to 241. The peptides that stimulated the cells were overlapping spike peptides from SARS-CoV-2, HCoV-NL63, HCoV-OC43 and HCoV-229E.

The treatment: roughly ten-day PBMC culture with coronavirus spike peptide pools or control peptides (ViraFEST assay). One should note that the unexposed donor's CD4+ T cells were collected before the COVID-19 pandemic (2011-2018). Following expansion of antigen-specific T cells with peptide pools, ViraFEST then sequenced TCRs. Investigators exposed CD4+ T cells from unexposed donors to SARS-CoV-2 S/N and four cold-coronavirus spikes, as cells permitted. This CDR3 spans 16 amino acids. V lost 2 bases and J lost 2, with 16 bases in between. Germline-derived CDR1 and CDR2 are SGHTA and FQGNSA. Concerning this clonotype: What it binds is not known.

The Oncomine TCR Beta short-read assay sequenced DNA from cultured CD4+ T cells. From CD4+ T cells that had been cultured, genomic DNA was extracted. One entry per CDR3 protein, called by TCRdb with MiXCR from the PCR reads. The table lists approximately 9,000 distinct CDR3 sequences, 34% of them singletons, with around 21% in the top ten. This TCR came from a human donor in good health. The chain employs TRBV7-2 and TRBJ2-7; D unclear. What was sequenced was CD4+ T cells from blood, cultured in vitro. CDR3 in DNA: TGTGCCAGCAGCTTACCCTCCGGCACAGCTACCTACGAGCAGTACTTC. Its translation: CASSLPSGTATYEQYF.